The rows below give T cell receptor beta chains drawn from one sample of a study of T cell responses to AZD1222 COVID-19 vaccine. The repertoire was sequenced with immunoSEQ multiplex PCR; TCRdb's copy has only in-frame clones and lacks some. The sample comprises 170,000 or so clones, around 87% of which are singletons, and about 2.8% rests with the top ten. Specimen: peripheral blood, collected on day 0 of AZD1222 vaccination. These TCRs come from an adult in good health. Each CDR3 is given with its conserved first and last residue. Each record gives: V gene, clone size, J gene, D gene, CDR3 DNA, CDR3 protein. The D gene is left open where the match is weak. Part of the rows lack a size; the others show once, few, many or a class for expanded clones.

TRBV5-1	NA	TRBJ2-5	TRBD2	TGCGCCAGCGGGGTAGGACTAGCGGGGCGAGAGACCCAGTACTTC	CASGVGLAGRETQYF
TRBV30	NA	TRBJ1-2	TRBD1	TGTGCCTGGAGTGCACTCCCCAGGGGGCTAACCCACACCTTC	CAWSALPRGLTHTF
TRBV30	NA	TRBJ1-3	NA	TGTGCCTGGCGGGCCCCGGGTACTGGAAACACCATATATTTT	CAWRAPGTGNTIYF
TRBV3-1/TRBV3-2	NA	TRBJ2-3	NA	TGTGCCAGCACCGGAAAGGGACTCGAGCAGTATTTT	CASTGKGLEQYF
TRBV3-1/TRBV3-2	NA	TRBJ2-7	TRBD1	TGTGCCAGCAGCTACGGACAGGGGGCTTACGAGCAGTACTTC	CASSYGQGAYEQYF
TRBV19	few	TRBJ1-5	TRBD1	TGTGCCAGTAGTATCGACAGGGGGCTTAATCAGCCCCAGCATTTT	CASSIDRGLNQPQHF
TRBV25-1	NA	TRBJ2-2	NA	TGTGCCAGCAGTGAACTTAGGACCGGGGAGCTGTTTTTT	CASSELRTGELFF
TRBV6-5	NA	TRBJ1-5	TRBD1	TGTGCCAGCAGTTTAGACAGGGGCGGAAATCAGCCCCAGCATTTT	CASSLDRGGNQPQHF
TRBV10-3	NA	TRBJ1-2	TRBD1	TGTGCCATCAGTGACAGGGGGCCTAACTATGGCTACACCTTC	CAISDRGPNYGYTF
TRBV3-1/TRBV3-2	NA	TRBJ1-3	TRBD1	TGTGCCAGCAGGGGGACTGGACAGGGCGGAAACACCATATATTTT	CASRGTGQGGNTIYF
TRBV6-4	NA	TRBJ2-7	TRBD1	TGTGCCAGCAGTGACCAATGGACAGGCACAGCATCCGAGCAGTACTTC	CASSDQWTGTASEQYF
TRBV2	once	TRBJ1-5	TRBD1	TGTGCCAGCAGTGATTCTCACAGGGGTCAGCCCCAGCATTTT	CASSDSHRGQPQHF
TRBV21-1	NA	TRBJ2-2	NA	TGTGCCAGCAGCAAACACACCTCCGACGAGCTGTTTTTT	CASSKHTSDELFF
TRBV28	NA	TRBJ1-2	NA	TGTGCCAGCAGTTCGGGGCCGCCTCAGGGAGGCTACACCTTC	CASSSGPPQGGYTF
TRBV27	NA	TRBJ2-7	NA	TGTGCCAGCAGTTCGGGGGTTTCCTACGAGCAGTACTTC	CASSSGVSYEQYF
TRBV5-6	NA	TRBJ2-3	NA	TGTGCCAGCAGCTTGGAGGGCGCTATCCAAGGCACGCGAGATACGCAGTATTTT	CASSLEGAIQGTRDTQYF
TRBV12-5	NA	TRBJ1-4	TRBD1	TGTGCTAGTGGTTTCTCGGGACAGAAAGAAAAACTGTTTTTT	CASGFSGQKEKLFF